This T cell receptor beta chain was captured by sequencing in a study of molecular identifiers for immune sequencing clone quantification. The study's findings and limits: Whereas clones above 20 RNA copies held under 1% of naive-cell molecules, they held over 98% of effector molecules.

Sorting selected naive CD8 T cells with a CD8+CD4-CCR7+CD45RA+ phenotype. Previously published methods and listed TCR primers were used for the bulk TCR libraries. In TCRdb, the PCR reads were re-called with MiXCR into one record per CDR3 protein. The table shows approximately 97,000 distinct CDR3 sequences, with approximately 24% occurring only once. This clonotype was observed a few times. The antigen remains undetermined. V shed 4 bases and J 6 bases; nucleotides not matched to a gene: 8. Germline CDR1 MNHEY, CDR2 SMNVEV (reference sequence). This CDR3 contains 16 residues. The sequenced sample was naive CD8+ T cells from blood, with Jurkat cell RNA spiked in. Subset described: FACS-sorted CD8+CD4-CCR7+CD45RA+ naive T cells. This clonotype was sampled from a human donor in good health. Some libraries in this study had Jurkat cell RNA spiked in. The V and J genes are TRBV27 and TRBJ2-3; 12 bases line up with TRBD2. The CDR3 coding sequence is TGTGCCAGCAGTTCCCGACTAGCGGGAGTCCCCGATACGCAGTATTTT. Protein: CASSSRLAGVPDTQYF.